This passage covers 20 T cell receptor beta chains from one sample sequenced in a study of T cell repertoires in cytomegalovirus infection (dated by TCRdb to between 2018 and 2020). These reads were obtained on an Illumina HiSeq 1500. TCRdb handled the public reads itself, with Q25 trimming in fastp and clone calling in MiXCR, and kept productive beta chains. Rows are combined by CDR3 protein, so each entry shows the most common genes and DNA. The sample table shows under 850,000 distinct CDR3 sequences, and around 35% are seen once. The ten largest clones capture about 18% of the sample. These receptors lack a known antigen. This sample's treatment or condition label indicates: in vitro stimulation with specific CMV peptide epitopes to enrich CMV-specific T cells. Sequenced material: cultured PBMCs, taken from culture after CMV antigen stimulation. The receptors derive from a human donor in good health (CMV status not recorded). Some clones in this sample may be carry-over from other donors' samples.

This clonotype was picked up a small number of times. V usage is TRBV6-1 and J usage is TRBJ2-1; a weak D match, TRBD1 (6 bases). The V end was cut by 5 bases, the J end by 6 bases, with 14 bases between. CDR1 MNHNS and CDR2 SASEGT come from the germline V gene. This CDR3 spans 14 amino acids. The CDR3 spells CASSSQVRGNEQFF. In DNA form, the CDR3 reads TGTGCCAGCAGTTCCCAGGTCAGGGGCAATGAGCAGTTCTTC.

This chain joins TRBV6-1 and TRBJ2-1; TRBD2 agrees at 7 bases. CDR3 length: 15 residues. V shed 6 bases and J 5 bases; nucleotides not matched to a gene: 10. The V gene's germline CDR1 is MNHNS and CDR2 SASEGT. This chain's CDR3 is CASSRATSWHNEQFF. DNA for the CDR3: TGTGCCAGCAGCCGGGCGACTAGCTGGCACAATGAGCAGTTCTTC.

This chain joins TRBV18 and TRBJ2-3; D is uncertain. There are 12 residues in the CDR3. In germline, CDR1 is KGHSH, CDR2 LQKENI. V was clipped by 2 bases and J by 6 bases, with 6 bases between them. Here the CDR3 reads CASSPIGDTQYF. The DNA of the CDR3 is TGTGCCAGCTCACCAATTGGGGATACGCAGTATTTT.

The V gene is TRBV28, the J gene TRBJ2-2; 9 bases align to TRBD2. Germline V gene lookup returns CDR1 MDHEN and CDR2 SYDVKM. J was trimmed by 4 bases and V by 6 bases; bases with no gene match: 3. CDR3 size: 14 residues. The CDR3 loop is CASRASGATGELFF. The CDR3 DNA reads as TGTGCCAGCAGGGCTAGCGGGGCCACCGGGGAGCTGTTTTTT.

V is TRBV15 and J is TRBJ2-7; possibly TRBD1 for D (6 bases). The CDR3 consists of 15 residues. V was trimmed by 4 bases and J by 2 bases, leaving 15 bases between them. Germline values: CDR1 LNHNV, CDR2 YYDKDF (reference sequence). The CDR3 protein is CATSIQTGAPYEQYF. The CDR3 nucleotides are TGTGCCACCAGCATACAGACAGGCGCCCCCTACGAGCAGTACTTC. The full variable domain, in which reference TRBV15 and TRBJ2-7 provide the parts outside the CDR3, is DAMVIQNPRYQVTQFGKPVTLSCSQTLNHNVMYWYQQKSSQAPKLLFHYYDKDFNNEADTPDNFQSRRPNTSFCFLDIRSPGLGDTAMYLCATSIQTGAPYEQYFGPGTRLTVT.

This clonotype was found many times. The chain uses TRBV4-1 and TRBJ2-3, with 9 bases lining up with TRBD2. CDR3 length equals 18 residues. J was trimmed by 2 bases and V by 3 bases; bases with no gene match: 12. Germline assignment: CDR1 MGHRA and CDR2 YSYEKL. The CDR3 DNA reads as TGCGCCAGCAGCCAGTTACTAGCGGGCATAAACCCCACAGATACGCAGTATTTT. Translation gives CASSQLLAGINPTDTQYF.

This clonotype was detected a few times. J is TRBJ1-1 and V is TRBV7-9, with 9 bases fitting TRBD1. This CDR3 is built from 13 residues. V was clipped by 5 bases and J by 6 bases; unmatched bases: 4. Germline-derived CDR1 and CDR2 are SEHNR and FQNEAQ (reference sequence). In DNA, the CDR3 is TGTGCCAGCAGCCGACAGGGGGGGGCTGAAGCTTTCTTT. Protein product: CASSRQGGAEAFF. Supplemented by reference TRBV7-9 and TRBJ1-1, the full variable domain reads DTGVSQNPRHKITKRGQNVTFRCDPISEHNRLYWYRQTLGQGPEFLTYFQNEAQLEKSRLLSDRFSAERPKGSFSTLEIQRTEQGDSAMYLCASSRQGGAEAFFGQGTRLTVV.

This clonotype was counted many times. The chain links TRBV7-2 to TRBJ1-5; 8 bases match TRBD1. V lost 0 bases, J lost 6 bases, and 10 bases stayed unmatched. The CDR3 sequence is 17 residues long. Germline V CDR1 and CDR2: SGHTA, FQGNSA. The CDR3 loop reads CASSLAAFGTGLQPQHF. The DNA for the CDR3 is TGTGCCAGCAGCTTAGCCGCTTTTGGGACAGGTCTTCAGCCCCAGCATTTT. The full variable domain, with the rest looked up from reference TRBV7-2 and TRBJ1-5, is GAGVSQSPSNKVTEKGKDVELRCDPISGHTALYWYRQSLGQGLEFLIYFQGNSAPDKSGLPSDRFSAERTGGSVSTLTIQRTQQEDSAVYLCASSLAAFGTGLQPQHFGDGTRLSIL.

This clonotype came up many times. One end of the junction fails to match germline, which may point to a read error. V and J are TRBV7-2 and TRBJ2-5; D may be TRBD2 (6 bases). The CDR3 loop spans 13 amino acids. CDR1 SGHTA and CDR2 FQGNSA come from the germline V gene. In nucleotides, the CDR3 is TGTGCCAGCAGCTTAGCAACTAGCTATGATCGACACTTC. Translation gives CASSLATSYDRHF.

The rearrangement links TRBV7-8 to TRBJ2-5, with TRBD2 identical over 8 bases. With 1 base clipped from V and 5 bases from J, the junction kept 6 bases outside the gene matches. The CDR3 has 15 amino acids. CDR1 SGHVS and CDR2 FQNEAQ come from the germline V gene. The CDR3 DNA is TGTGCCAGCAGCTTAGTGGTAGCGGGAAAGGAGACCCAGTACTTC. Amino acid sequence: CASSLVVAGKETQYF.

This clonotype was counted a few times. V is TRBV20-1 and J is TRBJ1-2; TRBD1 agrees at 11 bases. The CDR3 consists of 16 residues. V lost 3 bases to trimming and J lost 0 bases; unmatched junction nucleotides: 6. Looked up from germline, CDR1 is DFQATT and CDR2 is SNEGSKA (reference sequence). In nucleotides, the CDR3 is TGCAGTGCTAGCGGACAGGGGGCGACGGCTAACTATGGCTACACCTTC. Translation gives CSASGQGATANYGYTF.

CDR3 loop: CASSSLNRYNEQFF. The DNA for the CDR3 is TGTGCCAGCAGCTCCCTCAACAGGTACAATGAGCAGTTCTTC. The chain is built from TRBV12-3 or TRBV12-4 and TRBJ2-1; TRBD1 is a possible D gene (5 bases). Trimming shortened V by 6 bases and J by 4 bases, and 13 bases separated the two germline ends. This CDR3 contains 14 residues.

The CDR3 is CASSLVPGGRTDTQYF. CDR3 in DNA: TGCGCCAGCAGCTTGGTACCAGGGGGTCGCACAGATACGCAGTATTTT. The rearrangement links TRBV5-1 to TRBJ2-3; 7 bases line up with TRBD1. Germline V gives CDR1 SGHRS, CDR2 YFSETQ. This CDR3 has 16 amino acids. V lost 0 bases and J lost 1; bases outside the gene matches: 5.

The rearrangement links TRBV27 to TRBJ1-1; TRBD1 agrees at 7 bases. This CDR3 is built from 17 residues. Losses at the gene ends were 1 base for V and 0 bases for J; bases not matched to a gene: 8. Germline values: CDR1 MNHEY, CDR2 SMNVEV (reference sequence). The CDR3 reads CASSLYRGPSLNTEAFF. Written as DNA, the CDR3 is TGTGCCAGCAGTTTATACAGGGGACCATCCCTGAACACTGAAGCTTTCTTT.

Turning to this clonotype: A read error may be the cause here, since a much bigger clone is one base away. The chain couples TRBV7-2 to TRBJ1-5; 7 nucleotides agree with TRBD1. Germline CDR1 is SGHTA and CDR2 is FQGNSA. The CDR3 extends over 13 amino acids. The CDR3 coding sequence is TGTGCCAGCAGCCGACAGGGAGAGAGGCCCCACCATTTT. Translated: CASSRQGERPHHF.

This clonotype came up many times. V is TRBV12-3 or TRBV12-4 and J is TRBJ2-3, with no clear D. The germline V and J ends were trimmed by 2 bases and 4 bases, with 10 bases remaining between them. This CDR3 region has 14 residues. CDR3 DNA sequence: TGTGCCAGCAGTTTATCCGCCGACGCAGATACGCAGTATTTT. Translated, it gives CASSLSADADTQYF.

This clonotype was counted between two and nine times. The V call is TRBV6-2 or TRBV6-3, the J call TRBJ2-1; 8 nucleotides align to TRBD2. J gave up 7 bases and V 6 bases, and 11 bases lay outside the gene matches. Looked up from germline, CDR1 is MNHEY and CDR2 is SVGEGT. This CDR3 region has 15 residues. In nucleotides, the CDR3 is TGTGCCAGCAGCCCCAAGCGGGAGTGGAATAATGAGCAGTTCTTC. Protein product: CASSPKREWNNEQFF.

In DNA form, the CDR3 reads TGTGCCAGTACTTATGGTGGGTATAGCAATCAGCCCCAGCATTTT. Residues: CASTYGGYSNQPQHF. V is TRBV19 and J is TRBJ1-5; D remains unclear. V lost 7 bases and J 0 bases, leaving 13 bases between the germline ends. The CDR3 sequence is 15 residues long. Looked up from germline, CDR1 is LNHDA and CDR2 is SQIVND (reference sequence).

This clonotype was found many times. CDR3 sequence reads: CASSLGEWDVGYTF. The CDR3 bases are TGTGCCAGCAGCTTAGGGGAATGGGACGTTGGCTACACCTTC. V usage is TRBV7-2 and J usage is TRBJ1-2, with a tentative D call TRBD1 (5 bases). Germline V gene data show CDR1 as SGHTA and CDR2 as FQGNSA. The CDR3 sequence is 14 residues long. The V end was cut by 1 base, the J end by 7 bases, with 13 bases between.

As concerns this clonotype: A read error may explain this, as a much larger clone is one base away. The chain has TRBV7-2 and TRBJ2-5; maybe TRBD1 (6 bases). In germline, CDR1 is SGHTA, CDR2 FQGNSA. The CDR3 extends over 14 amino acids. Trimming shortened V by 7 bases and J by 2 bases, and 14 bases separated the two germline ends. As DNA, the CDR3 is TGTGCCAGCACCATTAGGGGGAATCAAGAGACCCAGTACTTC. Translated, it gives CASTIRGNQETQYF.